This T cell receptor beta chain was profiled in a study of T cell responses to AZD1222 COVID-19 vaccine. Study details: Analyses pooled second doses at about 4 or about 12 weeks.

Points on this clone: Its antigen is unknown.

Clones were read by immunoSEQ multiplex PCR, and TCRdb kept only the in-frame ones, dropping some. The table has 150,000 to 200,000 clones, just over 90% seen once. The CDR3 runs 15 residues. Germline V gene data show CDR1 as LGHDT and CDR2 as YNNKEL (reference sequence). The J segment lost 0 bases and the V segment lost 4 bases, leaving 2 bases of the junction unmatched. Study-wide results and caveats: Receipt of two AZD1222 doses was followed by a rise in Spike-specific TCR breadth and depth.

This sequence was found in an adult in good health. The chain carries TRBV3-1 (or the pseudogene TRBV3-2) and TRBJ2-3, with 9 bases that match TRBD2. The sequencing here drew on peripheral blood, taken on day 0 of AZD1222 vaccination. This CDR3 reads CASSLAGVSTDTQYF. Written as DNA, the CDR3 is TGTGCCAGCAGCCTAGCGGGAGTTAGCACAGATACGCAGTATTTT.